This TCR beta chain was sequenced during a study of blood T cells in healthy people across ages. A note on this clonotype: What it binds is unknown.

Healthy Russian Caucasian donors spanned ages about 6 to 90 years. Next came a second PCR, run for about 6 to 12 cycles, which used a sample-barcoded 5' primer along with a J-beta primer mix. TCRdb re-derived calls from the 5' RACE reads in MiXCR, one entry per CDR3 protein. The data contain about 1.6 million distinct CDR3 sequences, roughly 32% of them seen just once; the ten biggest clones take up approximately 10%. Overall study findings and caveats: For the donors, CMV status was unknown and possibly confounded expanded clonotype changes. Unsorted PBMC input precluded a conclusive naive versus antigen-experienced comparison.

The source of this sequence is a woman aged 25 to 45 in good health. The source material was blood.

CDR3 in amino acids: CASSPTGFNQPQYF. In DNA, the CDR3 is TGTGCCAGCAGCCCGACAGGGTTCAATCAGCCCCAGTACTTC. The chain joins TRBV7-9 to TRBJ2-5, with 7 nucleotides matching TRBD1. This CDR3 has 14 amino acids. Germline loops: CDR1 SEHNR, CDR2 FQNEAQ (reference sequence). V lost 5 bases to trimming and J lost 9 bases; unmatched junction nucleotides: 12.